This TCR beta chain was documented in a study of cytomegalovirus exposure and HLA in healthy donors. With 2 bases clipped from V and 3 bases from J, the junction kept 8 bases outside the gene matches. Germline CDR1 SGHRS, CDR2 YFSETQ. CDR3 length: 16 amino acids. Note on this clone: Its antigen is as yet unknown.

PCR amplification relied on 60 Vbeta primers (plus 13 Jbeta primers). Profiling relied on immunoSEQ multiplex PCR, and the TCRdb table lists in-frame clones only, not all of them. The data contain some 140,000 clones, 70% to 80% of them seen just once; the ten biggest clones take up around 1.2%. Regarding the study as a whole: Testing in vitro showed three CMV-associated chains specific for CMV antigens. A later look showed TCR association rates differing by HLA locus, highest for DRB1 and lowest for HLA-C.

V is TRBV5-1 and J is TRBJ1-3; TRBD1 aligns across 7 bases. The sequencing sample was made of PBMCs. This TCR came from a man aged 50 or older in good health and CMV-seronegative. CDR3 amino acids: CASSFKPGGDGNTIYF. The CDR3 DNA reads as TGCGCCAGCAGCTTTAAACCAGGGGGTGATGGAAACACCATATATTTT.